The sequence of this TCR beta chain was determined in a study of memory CD4+ T cells and cytomegalovirus serostatus. The CDR3 runs to 15 residues. Trimming took 4 bases from V and 9 from J; bases not matched to a gene: 12. Germline loops: CDR1 SGHVS, CDR2 FNYEAQ. Single viable CD3+CD4+CD8-CD45RO+ cells were sorted as the memory CD4+ T cells. CMV serostatus came from serum IgG against pp150, pp28, p38, p52. Some clones are missing from TCRdb's copy, which holds only in-frame ones; the method was immunoSEQ multiplex PCR. The sample carries about 59,000 clones, 81% recorded once. Sequences were obtained from memory CD4+ T cells from blood. The chain is built from TRBV7-6 and TRBJ2-1; 7 bases line up with TRBD2. The TCR comes from an adult in good health and CMV-seronegative. The CDR3 DNA sequence: TGTGCCAGCAGCTCTGGGAGGGCCGTCAATAGTGAGCAGTTCTTC. Protein product: CASSSGRAVNSEQFF.